These 12 T cell receptor beta chains were sequenced from one sample in a study of T-cell reconstitution after alpha-beta-depleted transplantation in children (TCRdb year 2016). The receptor library was made with PCR. TCRdb lists the instrument as Illumina HiSeq 2500. TCR library preparation used molecular barcoding, with unique molecular identifiers applied to normalize quantification of the TCRbeta repertoire. Clones were called with MiXCR by TCRdb after fastp trimmed the public reads at Q25, and only in-frame beta chains were retained. Each CDR3 protein appears once, grouped with its most common genes and DNA. Counted in this sample were 670,000 or so distinct CDR3 sequences; around 12% of them appeared once. Jointly, the top ten make up 0.75% to 0.85% of the sample. The treatment or condition label, as the study defines it: allogeneic hematopoietic cell transplantation with graft depleted of TCRalphabeta T cells and CD19 B cells.

The sequencing here drew on PBMCs, taken before TCRalphabeta/CD19-depleted stem cell transplant. These receptors all stem from a girl aged 2 to 10 with congenital amegakaryocytic thrombocytopenia, due to receive a stem cell transplant.

This clonotype was seen at least ten times. The rearrangement uses TRBV24-1 and TRBJ2-3; 8 nucleotides align to TRBD2. CDR3 size: 18 residues. CDR1 is KGHDR and CDR2 is SFDVKD in the germline V gene. V dropped 4 bases and J dropped 4; count of bases not matched to a gene: 15. DNA of the CDR3: TGTGCCACCAGTGACCCGACACCGGGACTAGGAGGTTCAGATACGCAGTATTTT. Protein: CATSDPTPGLGGSDTQYF.

The V call is TRBV11-2, the J call TRBJ1-1; 10 nucleotides align to TRBD1. The ends lost 1 base at V and 7 bases at J; junction bases unmatched: 9. The V gene's germline CDR1 is SGHAT and CDR2 FQNNGV. The CDR3 has 16 amino acids. The CDR3 loop is CASSLGRGQGQGEAFF. DNA of the CDR3: TGTGCCAGCAGCTTAGGTCGGGGACAGGGGCAGGGTGAAGCTTTCTTT.

The chain recombines TRBV5-1 with TRBJ2-5, with D perhaps TRBD2 (6 bases). V gave up 2 bases and J gave up 5 bases, with 13 bases separating them. Germline V gives CDR1 SGHRS, CDR2 YFSETQ. The CDR3 loop spans 14 amino acids. The CDR3 DNA reads TGCGCCAGCAGCTTCGGTCAGGAGGGCGAGACCCAGTACTTC. Translation: CASSFGQEGETQYF.

There are many counts of this clonotype. J is TRBJ1-5 and V is TRBV20-1; no clear D. Germline CDR1 and CDR2: DFQATT and SNEGSKA (reference sequence). Trimming removed 6 bases from V and 12 bases from J, with 24 bases in between. This CDR3 is built from 14 residues. The CDR3 DNA reads as TGCAGTGCCGACTCGGCGGCATCCGTGGGTGTCCAGCATTTT. Translated: CSADSAASVGVQHF.

Concerning this clonotype itself: One end of the junction is discordant with germline, which a read error may explain. The chain combines TRBV7-9 with TRBJ2-2; TRBD1 aligns across 9 bases. The V gene's germline CDR1 is SEHNR and CDR2 FQNEAQ (reference sequence). There are 16 residues in the CDR3. CDR3 amino acids: CASSPDRGANTWELFF. CDR3 coding DNA: TGTGCCAGCAGCCCGGACAGGGGCGCGAACACCTGGGAGCTGTTTTTT.

This clonotype was detected a few times. The chain joins TRBV7-9 to TRBJ2-1; 8 bases fit TRBD1. The CDR3 has 16 residues. The germline V gene has CDR1 SEHNR and CDR2 FQNEAQ (reference sequence). The V and J ends lost 6 bases and 8 bases, in that order; junction bases with no gene match: 15. The DNA for the CDR3 is TGTGCCAGCAGTTTCGGCGCACAGGGGGAGAGCGATGAGCAGTTCTTC. It yields the protein CASSFGAQGESDEQFF.

This CDR3 is CASHGQGQYNEQFF. The DNA of the CDR3 is TGTGCCAGCCACGGACAGGGGCAATACAATGAGCAGTTCTTC. The genes are TRBV7-9 and TRBJ2-1, with 9 bases aligning to TRBD1. Germline V lookup: CDR1 SEHNR, CDR2 FQNEAQ (reference sequence). J was trimmed by 4 bases and V by 8 bases; bases with no gene match: 6. This CDR3 is built from 14 residues. Full variable domain (missing parts from reference TRBV7-9 and TRBJ2-1): DTGVSQNPRHKITKRGQNVTFRCDPISEHNRLYWYRQTLGQGPEFLTYFQNEAQLEKSRLLSDRFSAERPKGSFSTLEIQRTEQGDSAMYLCASHGQGQYNEQFFGPGTRLTVL.

The chain recombines TRBV6-1 with TRBJ2-6; tentative D call: TRBD2 (5 bases). Germline CDR1 and CDR2: MNHNS and SASEGT. Trimming removed 2 bases from V and 2 bases from J, with 7 bases in between. The CDR3 runs 15 residues. The CDR3, as DNA: TGTGCCAGCAGTGAACGGAGGACTGGGGCCAACGTCCTGACTTTC. It is translated as CASSERRTGANVLTF.

The chain employs TRBV30 and TRBJ1-2; D possibly corresponds to TRBD1 (6 bases). CDR1 GTSNPN and CDR2 SVGIG come from the germline V gene (reference sequence). Trimming took 0 bases from V and 7 from J, leaving 6 bases between them. The CDR3 is 11 residues long. Written as DNA, the CDR3 is TGTGCCTGGAGTGTGGGGGCTGGCTACACCTTC. Encoded protein: CAWSVGAGYTF.

This clonotype was picked up a small number of times. This chain uses TRBV5-1 with TRBJ2-7; D is possibly TRBD1 (6 bases). There are 17 residues in the CDR3. CDR1 is SGHRS, CDR2 YFSETQ, per germline. V dropped 4 bases and J dropped 1 base, with 21 bases sitting between them. CDR3 sequence reads: CASSLSTGGQRSYEQYF. The CDR3 DNA is TGCGCCAGCAGCCTCTCGACTGGGGGACAAAGATCCTACGAGCAGTACTTC.

V is TRBV15 and J is TRBJ2-1; tentative D call: TRBD1 (6 bases). Between the trimmed V and J ends, which lost 1 base and 3 bases, there was a span of 10 bases. CDR3 length: 15 amino acids. Germline V lookup: CDR1 LNHNV, CDR2 YYDKDF (reference sequence). The DNA of the CDR3 is TGTGCCACCAGCAGAGGTGGACAGAGCTACAATGAGCAGTTCTTC. It codes for CATSRGGQSYNEQFF.

This clonotype appeared many times. The genes are TRBV5-1 and TRBJ1-4, with D hard to call. The CDR3 has 16 residues. The V end was cut by 3 bases, the J end by 4 bases, with 16 bases between. Germline V gene data show CDR1 as SGHRS and CDR2 as YFSETQ. The CDR3 coding sequence is TGCGCCAGCAGCTCGCCTACAGTTTTGGGTAATGAAAAACTGTTTTTT. This codes for CASSSPTVLGNEKLFF.